Sequencing of this T cell receptor beta chain was carried out in a study of blood T cell repertoires in COVID-19. This clone has ten or more counts. In the authors' workflow: Estimated nucleated cell counts came from reference gene primer amplification. The data were produced by immunoSEQ multiplex PCR, yet TCRdb's version contains in-frame clones alone and is incomplete. V and J calls and clone size come straight from that table; D and trimming were deduced from the DNA. The data contain about 41,000 clones, around 82% of them singletons. Germline lookup yields CDR1 LNHNV and CDR2 YYDKDF (reference sequence). Between the trimmed V and J ends, which lost 4 bases and 1 base, there was a span of 7 bases. This CDR3 comprises 13 residues.

The chain carries TRBV15 and TRBJ1-1; tentatively, D is TRBD1 (5 bases). The sequencing sample was made of peripheral blood. This receptor was taken from a man older than 75 with acute or convalescent COVID-19. DNA of the CDR3: TGTGCCACCAGCACCGGACAGAACACTGAAGCTTTCTTT. Its protein is CATSTGQNTEAFF.